This paragraph reports one T cell receptor beta chain. As yet, its antigen is unknown. The data originate from a study of multiple sclerosis patients with progressive multifocal leukoencephalopathy. Findings and caveats of the study: Expanded clones at PML onset predated and persisted through natalizumab therapy.

This was a survey-level run. Repertoires were generated with immunoSEQ multiplex PCR, while TCRdb's copy carries only in-frame clones and drops some. The sample includes under 40,000 clones, approximately 92% seen only once; the top ten take less than 2%. CDR1 is SGHRS, CDR2 YFSETQ, per germline. The CDR3 has 17 amino acids. Germline trimming cut 0 bases from V and 4 bases from J; bases unmatched to any gene: 10. Indicated time point: before natalizumab initiation. The J gene is TRBJ2-5, the V gene TRBV5-1; 9 bases map to TRBD2. The sequenced sample was PBMCs. This clonotype was obtained from a man aged 25 to 45 with multiple sclerosis. CDR3 nucleotide sequence: TGCGCCAGCAGCTTGGGCGCGGGAGGGGTCGTAGGAGAGACCCAGTACTTC. Amino acid sequence: CASSLGAGGVVGETQYF.